The rows below give T cell receptor beta chains drawn from one sample of a study of PD-1 blockade in classical Hodgkin lymphoma. Repertoires were generated with immunoSEQ multiplex PCR, while TCRdb's copy carries only in-frame clones and drops some. The sample lists 40,000 to 65,000 clones, more than 75% occurring once. The source was peripheral blood mononuclear cells (PBMCs), collected before the fourth cycle of nivolumab. These receptors were taken from a human donor with classical Hodgkin lymphoma. CDR3s include the opening cysteine and the closing phenylalanine or tryptophan. Each record gives: clone size, V gene, CDR3 length, J gene, D gene, CDR3 DNA, CDR3 protein. The D gene is left open where the match is weak. For some rows the clone size is stated as once, few or many, or as a class when expanded; others skip it.

-,TRBV6-6,12,TRBJ2-2,-,TGTGCCAGCAGCCCCCCGACGCGGGAGCTGTTTTTT,CASSPPTRELFF
-,TRBV14,14,TRBJ1-2,TRBD1,TGTGCCAGCAGCCAAGGAACAGGGGCCTATGGCTACACCTTC,CASSQGTGAYGYTF
-,TRBV2,15,TRBJ2-3,TRBD1,TGTGCCAGCAGCGACCTAGGACAGGGTGGAGATACGCAGTATTTT,CASSDLGQGGDTQYF
-,TRBV7-3,16,TRBJ1-1,-,TGTGCCAGCAGCTTATCGGCAGGGTACCCTCTCACTGAAGCTTTCTTT,CASSLSAGYPLTEAFF
-,TRBV28,14,TRBJ1-2,-,TGTGCCAGCAGTCCCCCCCAGAGTCCCTATGGCTACACCTTC,CASSPPQSPYGYTF
-,TRBV6-5,14,TRBJ2-3,TRBD2,TGTGCCAGCAAGAGCGGGGTACGCACAGATACGCAGTATTTT,CASKSGVRTDTQYF
-,TRBV7-2,16,TRBJ2-1,-,TGTGCCAGCAGCTTAGGACGGAGACAGCCCTACAATGAGCAGTTCTTC,CASSLGRRQPYNEQFF
-,TRBV29-1,11,TRBJ2-2,-,TGCAGCGTTGAAGGCACCGGGGAGCTGTTTTTT,CSVEGTGELFF
-,TRBV1,14,TRBJ2-7,-,TGCACCAGCAGCCAAGACCGGCTCTGGGACGAGCAGTACTTC,CTSSQDRLWDEQYF
-,TRBV4-3,13,TRBJ2-1,-,TGCGCCAGCAGCCAAGCCCTGAATAATGAGCAGTTCTTC,CASSQALNNEQFF
-,TRBV18,14,TRBJ2-7,-,TGTGCCAGCTCACGGGACGAAAGCTCCTACGAGCAGTACTTC,CASSRDESSYEQYF
-,TRBV7-2,15,TRBJ2-1,TRBD2,TGTGCCAGCAGCCTCCAGCGGGGGGAGACGGGTGAGCAGTTCTTC,CASSLQRGETGEQFF
once,TRBV7-2,14,TRBJ2-5,-,TGTGCCAGCAGTATCAATAGGGGCGCAGAGACCCAGTACTTC,CASSINRGAETQYF
-,TRBV5-6,16,TRBJ2-1,-,TGTGCCAGCAGCTTGACAGGGAGGCGGTCCTACAATGAGCAGTTCTTC,CASSLTGRRSYNEQFF
-,TRBV5-8,13,TRBJ1-2,-,TGTGCCAGCAGCTTCAGGGGTGGCTATGGCTACACCTTC,CASSFRGGYGYTF
-,TRBV7-9,14,TRBJ2-7,TRBD1,TGTGCCAGCAGCCCGGGACAGGGGGCCTACGAGCAGTACTTC,CASSPGQGAYEQYF
-,TRBV5-4,16,TRBJ2-3,TRBD2,TGTGCCAGCAGCTTGGGTGCTAGCGGGGGGGCCGGGGCGCAGTATTTT,CASSLGASGGAGAQYF
-,TRBV28,18,TRBJ1-5,TRBD1,TGTGCCAGCAGTTCCCCAAACCAGGACAGGGGATGGGGTCAGCCCCAGCATTTT,CASSSPNQDRGWGQPQHF
-,TRBV29-1,14,TRBJ2-7,-,TGCAGCGTTGAGATGGGGAGTGGTACGTACGAGCAGTACTTC,CSVEMGSGTYEQYF
-,TRBV6-5,15,TRBJ2-5,-,TGTGCCAGCAGTCCCGCAAGGGGCTTCATGGAGACCCAGTACTTC,CASSPARGFMETQYF
-,TRBV10-1,15,TRBJ2-5,TRBD1,TGCGCCATTACGAGGGATGACAGGGAACGGGAGACCCAGTACTTC,CAITRDDRERETQYF
-,TRBV9,12,TRBJ2-7,-,TGTGCCAGCAGCGCCGGACGAGGCGAGCAGTACTTC,CASSAGRGEQYF
-,TRBV10-3,15,TRBJ2-3,-,TGTGCCATCAGGAGGGGCAGGGAAGGCACAGATACGCAGTATTTT,CAIRRGREGTDTQYF
-,TRBV5-1,19,TRBJ2-3,-,TGCGCCAGCAGCTTGGTGGTCCTGAGAGGGGGTGGCGGAACAGATACGCAGTATTTT,CASSLVVLRGGGGTDTQYF
-,TRBV4-3,19,TRBJ2-3,TRBD2,TGCGCCAGCAGCCAAGACCCCTGGGCTAGCGGGGGGGCCTTAGATACGCAGTATTTT,CASSQDPWASGGALDTQYF
once,TRBV4-3,15,TRBJ2-7,TRBD1,TGCGCCAGCAGCCAGCAACAGGGGGCTCCCTACGAGCAGTACTTC,CASSQQQGAPYEQYF
-,TRBV5-1,12,TRBJ2-7,-,TGCGCCAGCAGCCAGGGGCGGTACGAGCAGTACTTC,CASSQGRYEQYF
-,TRBV2,16,TRBJ2-7,TRBD1,TGTGCCAGCAGCGGGTGGAGACAGGGGGGAACTTACGAGCAGTACTTC,CASSGWRQGGTYEQYF
-,TRBV9,15,TRBJ2-7,TRBD1,TGTGCCAGCAGCCCCTACGGACAGGCCTCCTACGAGCAGTACTTC,CASSPYGQASYEQYF
few,TRBV6-5,14,TRBJ1-1,-,TGTGCCAGCAGTTACGGGGCAATAGGGACTGAAGCTTTCTTT,CASSYGAIGTEAFF
-,TRBV2,18,TRBJ2-2,TRBD2,TGTGCCAGCAGCCTAGAAGGACTAGCGGGGGGAGGCACCGGGGAGCTGTTTTTT,CASSLEGLAGGGTGELFF
-,TRBV27,17,TRBJ1-2,TRBD1,TGTGCCAGCAGAACCGGGACAGGGACCCCTGAGAACTATGGCTACACCTTC,CASRTGTGTPENYGYTF
-,TRBV27,16,TRBJ1-2,-,TGTGCCAGCAGTTTAGGGCGAAACGGGGGAAACTATGGCTACACCTTC,CASSLGRNGGNYGYTF
-,TRBV6-6,15,TRBJ1-5,-,TGTGCCAGCAGTTACGCGACAGAGAGCAATCAGCCCCAGCATTTT,CASSYATESNQPQHF
-,TRBV7-2,11,TRBJ2-7,-,TGTGCCAGCAGCTTAGTATACGAGCAGTACTTC,CASSLVYEQYF
-,TRBV7-8,16,TRBJ2-2,-,TGTGCCAGCAGCTTAGTTGTGACCATGAACACCGGGGAGCTGTTTTTT,CASSLVVTMNTGELFF
once,TRBV7-3,15,TRBJ2-3,TRBD2,TGTGCCAGCAGCGTCCGGGACTATCTCACAGATACGCAGTATTTT,CASSVRDYLTDTQYF